Below, one T cell receptor (beta chain) is given with its context. The data derive from a study of blood T cell repertoires in COVID-19. Authors' data handling: Reference gene primer amplification gave nucleated cell count estimates. Produced via immunoSEQ multiplex PCR; TCRdb's table is partial and in-frame only. That table supplies the V and J calls and clone size; D and trimming were determined from the DNA. The table shows 40,000 or so clones, with around 81% occurring only once. Sequenced input: peripheral blood. This clonotype was obtained from a man in his forties with active or convalescent COVID-19.

CDR3: CASSPDRSTLYGYTF. The CDR3 DNA reads TGTGCCAGCAGCCCGGACAGGTCCACTCTCTATGGCTACACCTTC. The chain uses TRBV2 and TRBJ1-2; 7 nucleotides agree with TRBD1. J was trimmed by 4 bases and V by 6 bases; bases with no gene match: 11. This CDR3 contains 15 residues. Germline CDR1 is SNHLY and CDR2 is FYNNEI.